The 15 T cell receptor beta chains presented below share a single source sample, sequenced in a study of blood T cell repertoires in COVID-19 (dated by TCRdb to about 2020). The library was made by the immunoSEQ multiplex PCR assay. Entries here come from immuneACCESS through TCRdb and include only in-frame sequences with V and J called. Some clones fail to appear in such tables; in the studies checked, an unresolved V gene covers under half of the shortfall, and the cause of the remainder is unknown. This sample lists about 260,000 clones; about 87% were detected once. The ten largest account for more than 1.3% of the sample. Material for sequencing was peripheral blood. The receptor set was obtained from a woman in her thirties or forties who had recovered from COVID-19.

This clone was detected only a few times. This chain connects TRBV19 to TRBJ1-2, with 9 bases lining up with TRBD1. J gave up 6 bases and V 7 bases, and 6 bases lay outside the gene matches. This CDR3 spans 13 amino acids. Germline V CDR1 and CDR2: LNHDA, SQIVND (reference sequence). CDR3 coding DNA: TGTGCCAGTATGATACAGGGGGCAAATGGCTACACCTTC. Translating gives CASMIQGANGYTF.

V usage is TRBV5-1 and J usage is TRBJ1-4, with 8 bases lining up with TRBD1. The CDR3 spans 17 residues. Germline V CDR1 and CDR2: SGHRS, YFSETQ. With 0 bases clipped from V and 2 bases from J, the junction kept 6 bases outside the gene matches. In nucleotides, the CDR3 is TGCGCCAGCAGCTTGGGGGGGACAGGAGGTACTAATGAAAAACTGTTTTTT. Protein: CASSLGGTGGTNEKLFF.

The chain has TRBV7-2 and TRBJ1-1; tentative D call: TRBD1 (5 bases). The germline gives CDR1 SGHTA, CDR2 FQGNSA. This CDR3 spans 14 amino acids. Trimming removed 5 bases from V and 5 bases from J, with 15 bases in between. The CDR3 DNA reads TGTGCCAGCAGCATACGGGGCCGGGGGACTGAAGCTTTCTTT. Translated: CASSIRGRGTEAFF. Full variable domain (missing parts from reference TRBV7-2 and TRBJ1-1): GAGVSQSPSNKVTEKGKDVELRCDPISGHTALYWYRQSLGQGLEFLIYFQGNSAPDKSGLPSDRFSAERTGGSVSTLTIQRTQQEDSAVYLCASSIRGRGTEAFFGQGTRLTVV.

This sequence joins TRBV2 and TRBJ1-1; D gene unclear. The CDR3 length is 10 residues. The V gene's germline CDR1 is SNHLY and CDR2 FYNNEI. V was cut by 9 bases and J by 11 bases, with 13 bases left in between. CDR3 region: CASAQQAAFF. CDR3 DNA sequence: TGTGCCAGTGCCCAGCAGGCGGCTTTCTTT.

This clone was seen just once. The chain links TRBV5-5 to TRBJ1-1; 7 bases line up with TRBD1. J lost 3 bases, V lost 4 bases, and 9 bases had no gene match. Germline V gene lookup returns CDR1 SGHKS and CDR2 YYEKEE (reference sequence). The CDR3 has 15 amino acids. CDR3 amino acids: CASSPLQGEDTEAFF. As DNA, the CDR3 is TGTGCCAGCAGCCCTCTCCAGGGGGAGGACACTGAAGCTTTCTTT. Full variable domain (missing parts from reference TRBV5-5 and TRBJ1-1): DAGVTQSPTHLIKTRGQQVTLRCSPISGHKSVSWYQQVLGQGPQFIFQYYEKEERGRGNFPDRFSARQFPNYSSELNVNALLLGDSALYLCASSPLQGEDTEAFFGQGTRLTVV.

The V and J genes are TRBV30 and TRBJ1-2; D not resolved. Looked up from germline, CDR1 is GTSNPN and CDR2 is SVGIG (reference sequence). The CDR3 contains 13 residues. The V gene lost 3 bases and the J gene lost 1 base, with 9 bases spanning the gap. The chain's CDR3 is CAWSPRFNYGYTF. The CDR3 nucleotides are TGTGCCTGGAGCCCCCGTTTTAACTATGGCTACACCTTC. The full variable domain, rest sourced from reference TRBV30 and TRBJ1-2, is SQTIHQWPATLVQPVGSPLSLECTVEGTSNPNLYWYRQAAGRGLQLLFYSVGIGQISSEVPQNLSASRPQDRQFILSSKKLLLSDSGFYLCAWSPRFNYGYTFGSGTRLTVV.

This clone has a single count. The chain couples TRBV5-1 to TRBJ2-1, with 8 bases that match TRBD1. With 4 bases clipped from V and 1 base from J, the junction kept 4 bases outside the gene matches. The CDR3 is 15 residues long. Germline V lookup: CDR1 SGHRS, CDR2 YFSETQ. The CDR3 protein is CASSPDRASYNEQFF. The CDR3 bases are TGCGCCAGCAGCCCGGACAGGGCATCCTACAATGAGCAGTTCTTC.

V usage is TRBV29-1 and J usage is TRBJ1-1; 9 bases line up with TRBD1. This CDR3 comprises 15 residues. Germline CDR1 and CDR2: SQVTM and ANQGSEA. Unmatched junction bases numbered 4, after V lost 0 bases and J lost 2 bases. CDR3 loop: CSVEEWDRDNTEAFF. CDR3 in DNA: TGCAGCGTTGAAGAATGGGACAGGGACAACACTGAAGCTTTCTTT.

This clone occurred a few times. The chain is built from TRBV7-9 and TRBJ1-1; TRBD1 aligns across 7 bases. Germline V lookup: CDR1 SEHNR, CDR2 FQNEAQ (reference sequence). The V segment lost 5 bases and the J segment 1 base; nucleotides outside the gene matches: 4. This CDR3 comprises 14 residues. CDR3 residues: CASSKTGSNTEAFF. As DNA, the CDR3 is TGTGCCAGCAGCAAGACAGGGTCGAACACTGAAGCTTTCTTT.

The chain combines TRBV6-6 with TRBJ1-5, with D tentatively TRBD1 (5 bases). Germline CDR1 MNHNY, CDR2 SVGAGI (reference sequence). There are 14 residues in the CDR3. Deletions cut 8 bases from V and 7 bases from J, with 18 bases between. The CDR3 DNA sequence: TGTGCCAGCCAATCCACAGCGGGGGGACAGCCCCAGCATTTT. Its translation: CASQSTAGGQPQHF.

This clone was recorded only once. This chain uses TRBV16 with TRBJ1-2; 8 positions match TRBD1. The CDR3 runs 14 residues. Germline CDR1 KGHSY, CDR2 FQNENV. V was clipped by 0 bases and J by 8 bases; unmatched bases: 5. CDR3 region: CASSQSWTGMGYTF. For the CDR3, the DNA is TGTGCCAGCAGCCAATCCTGGACAGGGATGGGCTACACCTTC.

This clone turned up a few times. V and J are TRBV6-5 and TRBJ2-1; 9 bases are a match to TRBD1. The CDR3 covers 15 residues. Losses at the gene ends were 6 bases for V and 7 bases for J; bases not matched to a gene: 10. Germline assignment: CDR1 MNHEY and CDR2 SVGAGI. CDR3: CASRPGQGAWNEQFF. The CDR3 region has the DNA TGTGCCAGCAGGCCGGGACAGGGTGCGTGGAATGAGCAGTTCTTC.

In the case of this clone: The sample carries other DNA sequences with the same CDR3. In DNA form, the CDR3 reads TGCGCCAGCAGCTCCCAGGGGGGGAACACTGAAGCTTTCTTT. It is translated as CASSSQGGNTEAFF. V usage is TRBV5-1 and J usage is TRBJ1-1; 7 nucleotides agree with TRBD1. After removal of 3 bases from V and 1 base from J, the junction contained 3 bases not matched to a gene. This CDR3 region has 14 residues. Per germline, CDR1 SGHRS and CDR2 YFSETQ.

This clone was seen only once. The V gene is TRBV27, the J gene TRBJ1-1, with 7 bases identical to TRBD1. CDR3 size: 14 residues. In germline, CDR1 is MNHEY, CDR2 SMNVEV (reference sequence). Trimming at V came to 4 bases and at J to 1 base, leaving 3 bases not matched to a gene. The CDR3, as DNA: TGTGCCAGCAGTTCCAGGACAGGGAACACTGAAGCTTTCTTT. This sequence encodes CASSSRTGNTEAFF.

V and J are TRBV19 and TRBJ2-2, with TRBD2 matching over 8 bases. V shed 5 bases, J shed 2 bases, and the junction held 10 bases outside the gene matches. Germline values: CDR1 LNHDA, CDR2 SQIVND (reference sequence). The CDR3 is 17 amino acids. CDR3 coding DNA: TGTGCCAGTAGTTCCCTTGGGCGGGGGGCCAACACCGGGGAGCTGTTTTTT. Translated, it gives CASSSLGRGANTGELFF.